What follows are 23 T cell receptor beta chains derived from one specimen sequenced in a study of blood T cell repertoires in COVID-19. TCRdb's table, derived via immunoSEQ multiplex PCR, lists solely in-frame clones and lacks some. The sample includes around 84,000 clones, 85% of them seen just once. Sequenced sample: peripheral blood. These receptor sequences come from an elderly man with active or convalescent COVID-19.

The V call is TRBV5-1, the J call TRBJ2-3, with 9 bases lining up with TRBD2. V dropped 0 bases and J dropped 6; count of bases not matched to a gene: 5. The germline V gene encodes CDR1 SGHRS and CDR2 YFSETQ. This CDR3 contains 15 residues. CDR3: CASSLVRGGPDTQYF. For the CDR3, the DNA is TGCGCCAGCAGCTTGGTGCGGGGGGGCCCGGATACGCAGTATTTT.

A word on this clone: The junction differs from germline at one of its ends, possibly a read error. The chain links TRBV7-7 to TRBJ2-2; D gene uncertain. CDR3 length: 13 amino acids. Germline V gene data show CDR1 as SSHAT and CDR2 as FNYEAQ (reference sequence). The CDR3 protein is CASSLVRTGELFF. Here the CDR3 DNA reads TGTGCTAGCAGCTTAGTGCGTACCGGGGAGCTGTTTTTT.

For this clone: One junction end does not reproduce the germline sequence, and a read error may be involved. V is TRBV7-3 and J is TRBJ2-1, with a tentative D call TRBD2 (5 bases). The CDR3 consists of 15 residues. The germline V gene has CDR1 SGHTA and CDR2 FQGTGA. CDR3 sequence (DNA): TGTGCCAGCAGCTTACGCGGGTCTTCCTCCAATGAGCAGTTCTTC. Its protein is CASSLRGSSSNEQFF.

The V gene is TRBV19, the J gene TRBJ1-1; possibly TRBD1 for D (6 bases). The CDR3 totals 15 residues. The ends were cut back, 7 bases at V and 2 bases at J, with 17 bases in the middle. Germline CDR1 and CDR2: LNHDA and SQIVND (reference sequence). CDR3 amino acids: CASIAAGTPNTEAFF. CDR3 nucleotide sequence: TGTGCCAGTATCGCGGCTGGGACACCTAACACTGAAGCTTTCTTT.

The chain employs TRBV28 and TRBJ1-1; the match to TRBD1 covers 7 bases. CDR3 size: 14 residues. Germline V lookup: CDR1 MDHEN, CDR2 SYDVKM. V shed 5 bases, J shed 4 bases, and the junction held 7 bases outside the gene matches. CDR3 DNA sequence: TGTGCCAGCAGTACAGGACAGGTTGGCACTGAAGCTTTCTTT. Translated, it gives CASSTGQVGTEAFF. The full variable domain, in which reference TRBV28 and TRBJ1-1 provide the parts outside the CDR3, is DVKVTQSSRYLVKRTGEKVFLECVQDMDHENMFWYRQDPGLGLRLIYFSYDVKMKEKGDIPEGYSVSREKKERFSLILESASTNQTSMYLCASSTGQVGTEAFFGQGTRLTVV.

This clone was observed a single time. The rearrangement links TRBV19 to TRBJ1-5; D is perhaps TRBD1 (5 bases). In germline, CDR1 is LNHDA, CDR2 SQIVND (reference sequence). V lost 4 bases to trimming and J lost 2 bases, with 9 bases between them. This CDR3 comprises 14 residues. CDR3 DNA: TGTGCCAGTAGTAACACAGGAGGCAATCAGCCCCAGCATTTT. The encoded protein is CASSNTGGNQPQHF.

The chain links TRBV27 to TRBJ2-1; TRBD2 is a possible D gene (6 bases). Between the trimmed V and J ends, which lost 6 bases and 3 bases, there was a span of 21 bases. CDR1 is MNHEY, CDR2 SMNVEV, per germline (reference sequence). The CDR3 has 17 residues. CDR3 in amino acids: CASSSQFGSGSYNEQFF. CDR3 DNA: TGTGCCAGCAGCTCCCAGTTTGGTAGCGGAAGCTACAATGAGCAGTTCTTC.

The J gene is TRBJ2-5, the V gene TRBV7-6; D gene ambiguous. The germline CDR1 and CDR2 sequences are SGHVS and FNYEAQ. The CDR3 consists of 13 residues. Between the trimmed V and J ends, which lost 5 bases and 6 bases, there was a span of 13 bases. The chain's CDR3 is CASSQSSRQTQYF. As DNA, the CDR3 is TGTGCCAGCAGCCAGTCCTCCCGTCAGACCCAGTACTTC.

The chain joins TRBV10-1 to TRBJ1-1; a possible D gene is TRBD1 (6 bases). The CDR3 is made up of 13 amino acids. CDR1 is WNHNN, CDR2 SYGVQD, per germline (reference sequence). V shed 6 bases and J shed 1 base, with 9 bases lying between them. CDR3 amino acids: CASSRGPNTEAFF. The DNA for the CDR3 is TGCGCCAGCAGCAGGGGACCGAACACTGAAGCTTTCTTT.

In DNA form, the CDR3 reads TGTGCCAGCAGCCGGACTAGCGTGGAGACCCAGTACTTC. Encoded protein: CASSRTSVETQYF. The chain recombines TRBV12-3 or TRBV12-4 with TRBJ2-5; TRBD2 agrees at 9 bases. V was pared by 6 bases and J by 5 bases, with 4 bases of the junction left unmatched. The CDR3 loop spans 13 amino acids.

The rearrangement uses TRBV5-6 and TRBJ2-7; weak D call: TRBD2 (6 bases). The CDR3 length is 13 residues. V was pared by 6 bases and J by 0 bases, with 10 bases between. Germline V gene sequence: CDR1 SGHDT, CDR2 YYEEEE. CDR3 region: CASKRRGSYEQYV. The DNA of the CDR3 is TGTGCCAGCAAGCGGCGGGGCTCCTACGAGCAGTACGTC.

The genes are TRBV19 and TRBJ1-5; 10 nucleotides match TRBD1. CDR1 is LNHDA and CDR2 is SQIVND in the germline V gene (reference sequence). This CDR3 contains 15 residues. The ends lost 3 bases at V and 5 bases at J; junction bases unmatched: 4. The CDR3 protein is CASSIVTGGDQPQHF. As DNA, the CDR3 is TGTGCCAGTAGTATTGTGACAGGGGGCGATCAGCCCCAGCATTTT.

This rearrangement joins TRBV6-4 to TRBJ2-2; possible D gene TRBD2, 5 bases. Germline-derived CDR1 and CDR2 are MRHNA and SNTAGT. V lost 8 bases and J 1 base, leaving 17 bases between the germline ends. This CDR3 spans 16 amino acids. The CDR3 DNA is TGTGCCAGCTCCCCCATCTCAGCGGAGAACACCGGGGAGCTGTTTTTT. Translation gives CASSPISAENTGELFF.

This clone showed up just a few times. The chain recombines TRBV5-6 with TRBJ1-5; D remains unclear. This CDR3 comprises 15 residues. Between the trimmed V and J ends, which lost 2 bases and 4 bases, there was a span of 13 bases. The germline gives CDR1 SGHDT, CDR2 YYEEEE. CDR3 DNA sequence: TGTGCCAGCAGCTTTTTCGGGTACCATAATCAGCCCCAGCATTTT. Translation: CASSFFGYHNQPQHF.

A few counts support this clone. V usage is TRBV25-1 and J usage is TRBJ1-1; tentative D call: TRBD1 (5 bases). This CDR3 has 10 amino acids. Germline-derived CDR1 and CDR2 are MGHDK and SYGVNS. V lost 10 bases and J lost 9, with 12 bases in between. The CDR3 protein is CATEAGQAFF. The CDR3 coding sequence is TGTGCCACAGAGGCGGGGCAAGCTTTCTTT. The full variable domain, in which reference TRBV25-1 and TRBJ1-1 provide the parts outside the CDR3, is EADIYQTPRYLVIGTGKKITLECSQTMGHDKMYWYQQDPGMELHLIHYSYGVNSTEKGDLSSESTVSRIRTEHFPLTLESARPSHTSQYLCATEAGQAFFGQGTRLTVV.

This clone was found a few times. The chain recombines TRBV3-1 (or the pseudogene TRBV3-2) with TRBJ1-6, with D perhaps TRBD1 (6 bases). The ends were cut back, 0 bases at V and 14 bases at J, with 14 bases in the middle. The CDR3 loop spans 14 amino acids. CDR1 is LGHDT and CDR2 is YNNKEL in the germline V gene (reference sequence). The chain's CDR3 is CASSQEQGGKTLHF. In DNA form, the CDR3 reads TGTGCCAGCAGCCAAGAACAAGGGGGAAAAACCCTCCACTTT.

This chain connects TRBV7-9 to TRBJ1-3, with D unresolved. The CDR3 is 12 amino acids. The germline V and J ends were trimmed by 6 bases and 9 bases, with 12 bases remaining between them. Germline loops: CDR1 SEHNR, CDR2 FQNEAQ (reference sequence). CDR3 nucleotides: TGTGCCAGCAGTTACGAGACTTCCACCATATATTTT. Protein product: CASSYETSTIYF.

The V and J genes are TRBV7-6 and TRBJ1-6; 7 bases match TRBD1. The CDR3 is 15 residues long. In germline, CDR1 is SGHVS, CDR2 FNYEAQ. Unmatched junction bases numbered 3, after V lost 0 bases and J lost 7 bases. The CDR3 bases are TGTGCCAGCAGCTTAGCTCAGGGGGGAAATTCACCCCTCCACTTT. Its translation: CASSLAQGGNSPLHF. Combining the CDR3 with reference TRBV7-6 and TRBJ1-6 gives the whole variable domain GAGVSQSPRYKVTKRGQDVALRCDPISGHVSLYWYRQALGQGPEFLTYFNYEAQQDKSGLPNDRFSAERPEGSISTLTIQRTEQRDSAMYRCASSLAQGGNSPLHFGNGTRLTVT.

The chain couples TRBV5-5 to TRBJ2-3, with TRBD2 identical over 9 bases. The germline V gene encodes CDR1 SGHKS and CDR2 YYEKEE (reference sequence). J lost 8 bases, V lost 4 bases, and 17 bases had no gene match. The CDR3 has 17 residues. The DNA for the CDR3 is TGTGCCAGCAGCCCTGGCGGGGGGGTGCGGATAGGGGGTACGCAGTATTTT. Translating it yields CASSPGGGVRIGGTQYF.

The chain has TRBV6-5 and TRBJ2-2, with D perhaps matching TRBD1 (6 bases). The V gene's germline CDR1 is MNHEY and CDR2 SVGAGI. V gave up 4 bases and J gave up 0 bases, with 9 bases separating them. The CDR3 covers 15 residues. CDR3 sequence: CASSSTGANTGELFF. The CDR3 region has the DNA TGTGCCAGCAGTTCGACAGGCGCGAACACCGGGGAGCTGTTTTTT.

This chain uses TRBV2 with TRBJ1-6, with 7 bases matching TRBD1. Germline values: CDR1 SNHLY, CDR2 FYNNEI. The CDR3 covers 14 residues. The V segment lost 8 bases and the J segment 5 bases; nucleotides outside the gene matches: 6. CDR3 in DNA: TGTGCCAGCGTAGGGACAGCTAATAATTCACCCCTCCACTTT. Encoded protein: CASVGTANNSPLHF.

This clone showed up just a few times. The chain carries TRBV5-1 and TRBJ2-6, with a weak D call TRBD1 (5 bases). The germline V gene encodes CDR1 SGHRS and CDR2 YFSETQ. CDR3 length: 15 residues. The germline V and J ends were trimmed by 5 bases and 4 bases, with 13 bases remaining between them. The CDR3 loop reads CASRKRGDGANVLTF. In nucleotides, the CDR3 is TGCGCCAGCAGGAAAAGGGGTGACGGGGCCAACGTCCTGACTTTC.

This chain connects TRBV7-2 to TRBJ2-1; 9 bases align to TRBD2. V gave up 5 bases and J gave up 10 bases; unmatched junction bases: 9. Per germline, CDR1 SGHTA and CDR2 FQGNSA. The CDR3 is made up of 14 amino acids. CDR3 in amino acids: CASSPGTSTQEQFF. The CDR3 coding sequence is TGTGCCAGCAGCCCCGGGACTAGCACGCAGGAGCAGTTCTTC.